One and the same sample provided the 11 T cell receptor beta chains below, sequenced in a study of technical replicates of blood from four donors. Assay: immunoSEQ multiplex PCR; the TCRdb copy retains only in-frame clones and omits some. This sample has just over 75,000 clones; just under 95% occur once, and the top ten carry approximately 0.37%. The sequencing sample was made of T cells isolated from PBMCs. Receptor source: a human donor in good health.

The V call is TRBV19, the J call TRBJ1-2, with D tentatively TRBD1 (6 bases). This CDR3 is built from 12 residues. V dropped 6 bases and J dropped 4 bases, with 9 bases sitting between them. Germline V lookup: CDR1 LNHDA, CDR2 SQIVND (reference sequence). CDR3 nucleotides: TGTGCCAGTAGGGACAGAACCTATGGCTACACCTTC. It encodes CASRDRTYGYTF. Using reference TRBV19 and TRBJ1-2 for the parts outside the CDR3, the full variable domain is DGGITQSPKYLFRKEGQNVTLSCEQNLNHDAMYWYRQDPGQGLRLIYYSQIVNDFQKGDIAEGYSVSREKKESFPLTVTSAQKNPTAFYLCASRDRTYGYTFGSGTRLTVV.

The chain recombines TRBV19 with TRBJ1-1, with unresolved D. Germline V lookup: CDR1 LNHDA, CDR2 SQIVND (reference sequence). This CDR3 spans 18 amino acids. V was trimmed by 0 bases and J by 1 base, leaving 18 bases between them. The CDR3 loop is CASSIEGGGRAKNTEAFF. CDR3 bases: TGTGCCAGTAGTATAGAAGGTGGTGGAAGAGCGAAGAACACTGAAGCTTTCTTT. The complete variable domain, with remaining parts taken from reference TRBV19 and TRBJ1-1, reads DGGITQSPKYLFRKEGQNVTLSCEQNLNHDAMYWYRQDPGQGLRLIYYSQIVNDFQKGDIAEGYSVSREKKESFPLTVTSAQKNPTAFYLCASSIEGGGRAKNTEAFFGQGTRLTVV.

The chain joins TRBV29-1 to TRBJ2-3; D not resolved. Trimming took off 7 bases at V and 3 bases at J, with 8 bases between the two ends. This CDR3 spans 11 amino acids. Germline V gene data show CDR1 as SQVTM and CDR2 as ANQGSEA. The CDR3 is CSGFRTDTQYF. CDR3 bases: TGCAGCGGTTTTCGGACAGATACGCAGTATTTT.

As to this clone: Other DNA sequences in this specimen translate into the identical CDR3. J is TRBJ2-7 and V is TRBV9; TRBD2 matches 10 bases. CDR3 length equals 15 residues. Trimming at V came to 3 bases and at J to 1 base, leaving 4 bases not matched to a gene. The germline gives CDR1 SGDLS, CDR2 YYNGEE. CDR3 sequence: CASSAGLAESYEQYF. The CDR3 nucleotides are TGTGCCAGCAGCGCCGGACTAGCGGAATCCTACGAGCAGTACTTC.

The chain recombines TRBV5-6 with TRBJ1-1; 7 bases are a match to TRBD1. Germline V gives CDR1 SGHDT, CDR2 YYEEEE. V trimming: 4 bases; J trimming: 9 bases; junction bases outside the gene matches: 9. CDR3 length: 13 residues. The CDR3 region is CASSKDRDIKAFF. The CDR3 DNA is TGTGCCAGCAGCAAAGACAGGGATATAAAAGCTTTCTTT. The whole variable domain, remainder taken from reference TRBV5-6 and TRBJ1-1, is DAGVTQSPTHLIKTRGQQVTLRCSPKSGHDTVSWYQQALGQGPQFIFQYYEEEERQRGNFPDRFSGHQFPNYSSELNVNALLLGDSALYLCASSKDRDIKAFFGQGTRLTVV.

For the CDR3, the DNA is TGTGCCAGCAGTCTCGGACTAGCGGGAGGAGAGACCCAGTACTTC. It encodes CASSLGLAGGETQYF. The chain uses TRBV11-3 and TRBJ2-5, with 14 bases aligning to TRBD2. The trim removed 6 bases at V and 4 bases at J, leaving 4 bases unmatched. The CDR3 loop spans 15 amino acids. Germline values: CDR1 SGHNT, CDR2 YENEEA.

J is TRBJ2-3 and V is TRBV7-2; D is uncertain. CDR3 length equals 14 residues. The V gene lost 7 bases and the J gene lost 0 bases, with 11 bases spanning the gap. Germline lookup yields CDR1 SGHTA and CDR2 FQGNSA. The CDR3 sequence is CASTGIASTDTQYF. CDR3 nucleotides: TGTGCCAGCACCGGAATAGCTAGCACAGATACGCAGTATTTT. Based on the CDR3 plus reference TRBV7-2 and TRBJ2-3, the full variable domain is GAGVSQSPSNKVTEKGKDVELRCDPISGHTALYWYRQSLGQGLEFLIYFQGNSAPDKSGLPSDRFSAERTGGSVSTLTIQRTQQEDSAVYLCASTGIASTDTQYFGPGTRLTVL.

This clone appeared once. This chain connects TRBV10-2 to TRBJ2-7, with D perhaps matching TRBD2 (6 bases). Germline-derived CDR1 and CDR2 are WSHSY and SAAADI. V was pared by 4 bases and J by 6 bases, with 10 bases between. CDR3 size: 12 residues. CDR3 sequence: CASSVRETEQYF. The CDR3 DNA is TGCGCCAGCAGTGTTCGGGAGACCGAGCAGTACTTC.

The chain recombines TRBV9 with TRBJ1-3; D ambiguous. CDR3 length: 15 amino acids. Trimming pared 4 bases from V and 3 bases from J, leaving 14 bases between. CDR1 and CDR2 (germline): SGDLS, YYNGEE. The CDR3: CASSREGNSGNTIYF. CDR3 nucleotide sequence: TGTGCCAGCAGCCGAGAGGGAAATAGTGGAAACACCATATATTTT.

This clone was seen once. The chain combines TRBV9 with TRBJ2-7, with a weak D call TRBD2 (5 bases). Germline loops: CDR1 SGDLS, CDR2 YYNGEE. CDR3 length: 12 amino acids. Trimming stripped 3 bases from V and 3 bases from J, with 7 bases between. The CDR3 DNA is TGTGCCAGCAGCGCCGAGGGCTACGAGCAGTACTTC. Protein sequence: CASSAEGYEQYF.

This clone was found once. J is TRBJ1-1 and V is TRBV7-2; weak D call: TRBD1 (6 bases). Trimming removed 4 bases from V and 1 base from J, with 7 bases in between. Per germline, CDR1 SGHTA and CDR2 FQGNSA. The CDR3 sequence is 13 residues long. The CDR3: CASSSRGNTEAFF. CDR3 coding DNA: TGTGCCAGCAGCTCCAGGGGGAACACTGAAGCTTTCTTT. The full variable domain, completed using reference TRBV7-2 and TRBJ1-1, is GAGVSQSPSNKVTEKGKDVELRCDPISGHTALYWYRQSLGQGLEFLIYFQGNSAPDKSGLPSDRFSAERTGGSVSTLTIQRTQQEDSAVYLCASSSRGNTEAFFGQGTRLTVV.